The next 7 T cell receptor beta chains were all read from a single sample in a study of shared clonotypes between healthy human individuals. Here immunoSEQ multiplex PCR was the method, and the copy in TCRdb shows in-frame clones only, minus some. The top ten clones hold around 1.5% of a sample with over a million clones, roughly 70% of them seen once. Source material: memory CD4+ T cells sorted from blood. This sample's subset: CD45RA-negative fraction. The receptors here all came from a man between 18 and 35 years old in good health.

This rearrangement joins TRBV5-5 to TRBJ1-6; possible D gene TRBD1, 6 bases. Between the trimmed V and J ends, which lost 2 bases and 7 bases, there was a span of 16 bases. The CDR3 has 16 residues. In germline, CDR1 is SGHKS, CDR2 YYEKEE (reference sequence). Here the CDR3 reads CASSLTSRQENSPLHF. The CDR3 DNA reads as TGTGCCAGCAGCTTAACTTCACGACAGGAAAATTCACCCCTCCACTTT.

The chain combines TRBV10-1 with TRBJ1-1; maybe TRBD1 (5 bases). CDR3 length: 15 amino acids. Trimming left V 1 base short and J 5 bases short, with 14 bases between. Germline V lookup: CDR1 WNHNN, CDR2 SYGVQD (reference sequence). CDR3 loop: CASSELPGTGTEAFF. In DNA form, the CDR3 reads TGCGCCAGCAGTGAGTTACCGGGGACGGGGACTGAAGCTTTCTTT.

V usage is TRBV2 and J usage is TRBJ1-5; the D is unclear. This CDR3 has 14 residues. The ends were cut back, 3 bases at V and 4 bases at J, with 10 bases in the middle. Germline V CDR1 and CDR2: SNHLY, FYNNEI. The CDR3 coding sequence is TGTGCCAGCAGTGATTGGACGGAGAATCAGCCCCAGCATTTT. Translated: CASSDWTENQPQHF.

A word on this clone: Other nucleotide sequences from this sample produce the same CDR3. The chain joins TRBV7-9 to TRBJ1-2, with unresolved D. Between the trimmed V and J ends, which lost 5 bases and 2 bases, there was a span of 9 bases. The CDR3 extends over 13 amino acids. Per germline, CDR1 SEHNR and CDR2 FQNEAQ (reference sequence). This CDR3 reads CASSLGINYGYTF. CDR3 sequence (DNA): TGTGCCAGCAGCCTCGGGATAAACTATGGCTACACCTTC.

Remarks on this clone: The sample contains more than one DNA sequence encoding this CDR3. This chain uses TRBV7-3 with TRBJ2-7; no reliable D call. Germline V CDR1 and CDR2: SGHTA, FQGTGA. Trimming took 0 bases from V and 2 from J, leaving 2 bases between them. This CDR3 comprises 12 residues. The CDR3 here is CASSLTTYEQYF. The CDR3 DNA sequence: TGTGCCAGCAGCTTAACGACCTACGAGCAGTACTTC.

The chain joins TRBV29-1 to TRBJ2-3; tentatively, D is TRBD2 (6 bases). V dropped 3 bases and J dropped 8 bases, with 15 bases sitting between them. Germline loops: CDR1 SQVTM, CDR2 ANQGSEA. There are 13 residues in the CDR3. The CDR3 nucleotides read TGCAGCGTTGATCCCTGGGAGGAGGGTACGCAGTATTTT. Amino acids: CSVDPWEEGTQYF.

The chain combines TRBV7-3 with TRBJ2-1; 12 bases are a match to TRBD2. V was pared by 0 bases and J by 9 bases, with 12 bases of the junction left unmatched. Germline CDR1 is SGHTA and CDR2 is FQGTGA. The CDR3 covers 18 residues. CDR3: CASSLTGVGLAGRGEQFF. The CDR3 DNA reads TGTGCCAGCAGCTTAACCGGTGTAGGACTAGCGGGGCGGGGTGAGCAGTTCTTC. Full variable domain (rest looked up from reference TRBV7-3 and TRBJ2-1): GAGVSQTPSNKVTEKGKYVELRCDPISGHTALYWYRQSLGQGPEFLIYFQGTGAADDSGLPNDRFFAVRPEGSVSTLKIQRTERGDSAVYLCASSLTGVGLAGRGEQFFGPGTRLTVL.